Each of the 29 T cell receptor beta chains below was sequenced from the same sample in a study of cytomegalovirus exposure and HLA in healthy donors. PCR amplification relied on 60 Vbeta primers (plus 13 Jbeta primers). Measured with immunoSEQ multiplex PCR; TCRdb has only the in-frame clones, and not every one. This table has approximately 150,000 clones, about 66% appearing once. Sequencing was done on a sample of PBMCs. These receptors were taken from a male donor in good health and CMV-seronegative.

The rearrangement joins TRBV28 to TRBJ1-1; D is perhaps TRBD1 (6 bases). The CDR3 extends over 16 amino acids. Per germline, CDR1 MDHEN and CDR2 SYDVKM. Trimming removed 6 bases at V and 0 bases at J, with 17 bases between. CDR3 loop: CASSILSQGMNTEAFF. CDR3 DNA: TGTGCCAGCAGCATTCTATCACAGGGTATGAACACTGAAGCTTTCTTT.

The chain combines TRBV7-6 with TRBJ1-6; 7 bases match TRBD1. This CDR3 comprises 15 residues. Germline trimming cut 5 bases from V and 7 bases from J; bases unmatched to any gene: 8. In germline, CDR1 is SGHVS, CDR2 FNYEAQ. The CDR3 region is CASSIKGTENSPLHF. DNA for the CDR3: TGTGCCAGCAGCATAAAAGGGACAGAGAATTCACCCCTCCACTTT.

V is TRBV5-8 and J is TRBJ1-2; D is unresolved. Germline V gene data show CDR1 as SGHTS and CDR2 as YDEGEE. The CDR3 length is 11 residues. The V and J ends lost 10 bases and 3 bases respectively, with 10 bases between them. The chain's CDR3 is CALVGDYGYTF. The CDR3, as DNA: TGTGCCTTGGTCGGTGACTATGGCTACACCTTC.

The chain links TRBV19 to TRBJ2-1; 8 nucleotides agree with TRBD1. The CDR3 length is 17 residues. The germline V gene has CDR1 LNHDA and CDR2 SQIVND (reference sequence). V trimming: 4 bases; J trimming: 2 bases; junction bases outside the gene matches: 10. DNA of the CDR3: TGTGCCAGTAGTACTTCCAGGGGGACAGGAACCTACAATGAGCAGTTCTTC. Translated: CASSTSRGTGTYNEQFF.

This clone came up a few times. This chain links TRBV28 with TRBJ1-5, with D perhaps TRBD1 (5 bases). Trimming took off 5 bases at V and 2 bases at J, with 16 bases between the two ends. The CDR3 contains 16 residues. CDR1 is MDHEN and CDR2 is SYDVKM in the germline V gene. The CDR3 loop is CASSRLLGQGNQPQHF. Here the CDR3 DNA reads TGTGCCAGCAGTCGCCTTCTGGGGCAAGGCAATCAGCCCCAGCATTTT.

The chain couples TRBV10-2 to TRBJ2-7; 12 bases align to TRBD1. The V gene's germline CDR1 is WSHSY and CDR2 SAAADI. After removal of 7 bases from V and 7 bases from J, the junction contained 11 bases not matched to a gene. The CDR3 spans 15 residues. The CDR3 nucleotides read TGCGCCAGCATGAACCCGGGACAGGGGGCCGGGGAGCAGTACTTC. Its translation is CASMNPGQGAGEQYF.

Only a few counts were recorded for this clone. The V call is TRBV7-9, the J call TRBJ2-1; 8 positions match TRBD1. CDR3 length equals 18 residues. Germline V CDR1 and CDR2: SEHNR, FQNEAQ (reference sequence). The J segment lost 0 bases and the V segment lost 5 bases, leaving 12 bases of the junction unmatched. The CDR3 sequence is CASSAYQGAQSSYNEQFF. CDR3 bases: TGTGCCAGCAGCGCTTACCAGGGGGCGCAAAGCTCCTACAATGAGCAGTTCTTC.

This clone was counted a single time. The chain recombines TRBV9 with TRBJ1-4; 9 bases align to TRBD1. Trimming removed 4 bases from V and 7 bases from J; junction bases left unmatched: 14. The germline V gene has CDR1 SGDLS and CDR2 YYNGEE. The CDR3 spans 17 residues. The CDR3 DNA sequence: TGTGCCAGCAGCACAGGGACAGGGTTTAGGGACAGTGAAAAACTGTTTTTT. Its protein product is CASSTGTGFRDSEKLFF.

This clone was observed a handful of times. The chain uses TRBV10-3 and TRBJ2-7, with 11 positions matching TRBD1. Trimming removed 7 bases from V and 6 bases from J; junction bases left unmatched: 8. The germline V gene has CDR1 ENHRY and CDR2 SYGVKD. The CDR3 is 14 residues long. The CDR3 protein is CAIKEGQGVAEQYF. The CDR3 DNA is TGTGCCATCAAAGAGGGACAGGGGGTTGCCGAGCAGTACTTC.

This clone turned up a few times. This rearrangement joins TRBV7-2 to TRBJ1-1; D remains unclear. Germline V lookup: CDR1 SGHTA, CDR2 FQGNSA. CDR3 size: 14 residues. V lost 5 bases and J 1 base, leaving 11 bases between the germline ends. The chain's CDR3 is CASSIDAGNTEAFF. CDR3 in DNA: TGTGCCAGCAGCATAGACGCGGGGAACACTGAAGCTTTCTTT.

The rearrangement uses TRBV30 and TRBJ1-2; 7 positions match TRBD1. This CDR3 has 13 residues. Germline loops: CDR1 GTSNPN, CDR2 SVGIG (reference sequence). V trimming: 0 bases; J trimming: 8 bases; junction bases outside the gene matches: 6. The CDR3 protein is CAWSVRGLEGYTF. The CDR3 DNA is TGTGCCTGGAGTGTAAGGGGGCTAGAAGGCTACACCTTC.

Only a few counts were recorded for this clone. The chain recombines TRBV9 with TRBJ1-1; D ambiguous. The V gene's germline CDR1 is SGDLS and CDR2 YYNGEE. V dropped 3 bases and J dropped 8 bases, with 17 bases sitting between them. The CDR3 has 14 residues. CDR3 nucleotides: TGTGCCAGCAGCGCACAATACACCGAAACCGAAGCTTTCTTT. Translating gives CASSAQYTETEAFF.

This sequence joins TRBV9 and TRBJ2-3; D gene uncertain. V lost 0 bases, J lost 1 base, and 9 bases lay in between. Germline lookup yields CDR1 SGDLS and CDR2 YYNGEE. The CDR3 length is 15 residues. CDR3 sequence: CASSVEQARTDTQYF. The CDR3, as DNA: TGTGCCAGCAGCGTAGAGCAGGCCCGCACAGATACGCAGTATTTT.

This clone was counted between two and nine times. The chain employs TRBV11-2 and TRBJ2-2; D remains ambiguous. The CDR3 extends over 13 amino acids. Germline assignment: CDR1 SGHAT and CDR2 FQNNGV. The ends were cut back, 2 bases at V and 6 bases at J, with 7 bases in the middle. DNA of the CDR3: TGTGCCAGCAGCTTAAAGCTCTCCGGGGAGCTGTTTTTT. Translating it yields CASSLKLSGELFF. The full variable domain, with the rest looked up from reference TRBV11-2 and TRBJ2-2, is EAGVAQSPRYKIIEKRQSVAFWCNPISGHATLYWYQQILGQGPKLLIQFQNNGVVDDSQLPKDRFSAERLKGVDSTLKIQPAKLEDSAVYLCASSLKLSGELFFGEGSRLTVL.

The rearrangement uses TRBV27 and TRBJ2-3, with 8 bases fitting TRBD1. Trimming cost V 5 bases and J 3 bases; bases outside gene matches: 13. The CDR3 is 17 amino acids. Germline V gene lookup returns CDR1 MNHEY and CDR2 SMNVEV (reference sequence). Here the CDR3 DNA reads TGTGCCAGCAGTCCCCACATAGGACAGGGAGGAACAGATACGCAGTATTTT. Translation gives CASSPHIGQGGTDTQYF.

The chain employs TRBV7-8 and TRBJ2-2; D remains unclear. The CDR3 length is 14 residues. Germline V gives CDR1 SGHVS, CDR2 FQNEAQ. Trimming stripped 2 bases from V and 1 base from J, with 5 bases between. DNA of the CDR3: TGTGCCAGCAGCTTATCGGGGAACACCGGGGAGCTGTTTTTT. Translation gives CASSLSGNTGELFF.

The chain employs TRBV5-1 and TRBJ1-2; unclear D gene. The V end lost 4 bases, the J end lost 6 bases, and 13 bases lay between the germline ends. The CDR3 extends over 13 amino acids. Germline V gene sequence: CDR1 SGHRS, CDR2 YFSETQ. CDR3 DNA: TGCGCCAGCAGCACGACAACTTGGAATGGCTACACCTTC. Residues: CASSTTTWNGYTF.

This clone occurred once. This CDR3 reads CASSFVGLAGELFF. CDR3 sequence (DNA): TGTGCCAGCAGCTTCGTGGGGCTCGCCGGGGAGCTGTTTTTT. The rearrangement joins TRBV11-2 to TRBJ2-2; tentatively, D is TRBD1 (5 bases). Deletions cut 3 bases from V and 6 bases from J, with 11 bases between. CDR3 length: 14 residues. Germline CDR1 and CDR2: SGHAT and FQNNGV.

This sequence joins TRBV21-1 and TRBJ2-7; TRBD1, as called in the table, went unchecked against the DNA. TRBV21-1 is annotated as a pseudogene. The CDR3 runs to 14 residues. Here the CDR3 reads CASSMTGDTYEQYF. CDR3 bases: TGTGCCAGCAGCATGACAGGGGACACCTACGAGCAGTACTTC.

The V gene is TRBV7-3, the J gene TRBJ2-1, with 9 bases aligning to TRBD1. In germline, CDR1 is SGHTA, CDR2 FQGTGA. Trimming at V came to 6 bases and at J to 8 bases, leaving 11 bases not matched to a gene. The CDR3 loop spans 15 amino acids. The CDR3 reads CASSLDGQGRYEQFF. DNA for the CDR3: TGTGCCAGCAGTCTCGATGGACAGGGGAGGTATGAGCAGTTCTTC.

In nucleotides, the CDR3 is TGTGCCAGCAGCGCGGGCCGAGAAAACACCGGGGAGCTGTTTTTT. It yields the protein CASSAGRENTGELFF. This rearrangement joins TRBV7-3 to TRBJ2-2, with D possibly TRBD2 on 5 matching bases. Germline V gene lookup returns CDR1 SGHTA and CDR2 FQGTGA. V was clipped by 5 bases and J by 2 bases, with 12 bases between them. This CDR3 contains 15 residues.

This chain connects TRBV9 to TRBJ2-5, with TRBD1 identical over 7 bases. The CDR3 has 16 residues. V shed 4 bases, J shed 5 bases, and the junction held 14 bases outside the gene matches. Germline-derived CDR1 and CDR2 are SGDLS and YYNGEE. The DNA of the CDR3 is TGTGCCAGCAGCCAGAGACAGGGTGTGGATGCTGAGACCCAGTACTTC. Amino acids: CASSQRQGVDAETQYF.

The CDR3 protein is CASSRASGTGECGYTF. Written as DNA, the CDR3 is TGCGCCAGCAGCCGGGCCTCCGGGACAGGTGAATGTGGCTACACCTTC. V and J are TRBV4-1 and TRBJ1-2, with TRBD1 matching over 8 bases. Germline V CDR1 and CDR2: MGHRA, YSYEKL. The CDR3 contains 16 residues. V was clipped by 4 bases and J by 7 bases; unmatched bases: 14.

V and J are TRBV5-4 and TRBJ2-3; 7 nucleotides agree with TRBD1. With 0 bases clipped from V and 3 bases from J, the junction kept 7 bases outside the gene matches. Germline V gene data show CDR1 as SGHNT and CDR2 as YYREEE (reference sequence). The CDR3 contains 16 residues. CDR3 residues: CASSLAKGAGTDTQYF. The CDR3 DNA sequence: TGTGCCAGCAGCTTGGCCAAGGGGGCGGGTACAGATACGCAGTATTTT.

This clone was picked up many times. V is TRBV6-5 and J is TRBJ1-1; D may be TRBD1 (5 bases). V was pared by 6 bases and J by 3 bases, with 11 bases between. The germline V gene encodes CDR1 MNHEY and CDR2 SVGAGI. This CDR3 has 13 amino acids. The CDR3 sequence is CASRPRGHTEAFF. For the CDR3, the DNA is TGTGCCAGCAGGCCTAGGGGCCACACTGAAGCTTTCTTT.

In its sample, this clone was seen a few times. J is TRBJ1-5 and V is TRBV12-5; TRBD1 matches 7 bases. V was clipped by 11 bases and J by 0 bases; unmatched bases: 4. The CDR3 has 13 residues. Germline V gene lookup returns CDR1 LGHNT and CDR2 FRNRAP. The chain's CDR3 is CACRTGSNQPQHF. In nucleotides, the CDR3 is TGTGCTTGTCGGACAGGTAGCAATCAGCCCCAGCATTTT.

The chain has TRBV2 and TRBJ2-3; perhaps TRBD1 as D (6 bases). Per the germline V gene, CDR1 is SNHLY and CDR2 is FYNNEI. This CDR3 is 15 amino acids long. V dropped 4 bases and J dropped 2 bases, with 13 bases sitting between them. The CDR3 DNA reads as TGTGCCAGCAGTGGGGACACCCAGCCCACAGATACGCAGTATTTT. Translating it yields CASSGDTQPTDTQYF. The entire variable domain, with the rest obtained from reference TRBV2 and TRBJ2-3, is as follows: EPEVTQTPSHQVTQMGQEVILRCVPISNHLYFYWYRQILGQKVEFLVSFYNNEISEKSEIFDDQFSVERPDGSNFTLKIRSTKLEDSAMYFCASSGDTQPTDTQYFGPGTRLTVL.

This chain joins TRBV6-6 and TRBJ2-1; TRBD1 agrees at 9 bases. The germline V gene has CDR1 MNHNY and CDR2 SVGAGI (reference sequence). The CDR3 is made up of 14 amino acids. The V segment lost 6 bases and the J segment 4 bases; nucleotides outside the gene matches: 4. The CDR3 reads CASRPGQGYNEQFF. The CDR3 coding sequence is TGTGCCAGCAGACCGGGACAGGGATACAATGAGCAGTTCTTC.

The chain carries TRBV7-9 and TRBJ2-6; weak D call: TRBD1 (5 bases). The CDR3 consists of 17 residues. Trimming pared 1 base from V and 2 bases from J, leaving 12 bases between. In germline, CDR1 is SEHNR, CDR2 FQNEAQ (reference sequence). The CDR3 DNA is TGTGCCAGCAGCTTAGAAGCAGGGAACGCTGGGGCCAACGTCCTGACTTTC. It is translated as CASSLEAGNAGANVLTF.